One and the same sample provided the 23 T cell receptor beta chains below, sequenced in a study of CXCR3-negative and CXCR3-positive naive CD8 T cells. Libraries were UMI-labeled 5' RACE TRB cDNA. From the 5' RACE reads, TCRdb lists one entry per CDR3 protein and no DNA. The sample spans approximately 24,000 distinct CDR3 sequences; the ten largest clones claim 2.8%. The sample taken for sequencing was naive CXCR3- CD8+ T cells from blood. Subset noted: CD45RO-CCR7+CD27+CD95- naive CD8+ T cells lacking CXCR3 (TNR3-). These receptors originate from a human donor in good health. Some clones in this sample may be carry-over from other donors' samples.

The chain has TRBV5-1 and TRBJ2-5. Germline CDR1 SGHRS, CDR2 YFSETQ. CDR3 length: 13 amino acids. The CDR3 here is CASSLGPQETQYF.

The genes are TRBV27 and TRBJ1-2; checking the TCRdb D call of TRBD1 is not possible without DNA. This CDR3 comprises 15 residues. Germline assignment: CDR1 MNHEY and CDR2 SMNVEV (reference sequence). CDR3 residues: CASSGQDDPNYGYTF.

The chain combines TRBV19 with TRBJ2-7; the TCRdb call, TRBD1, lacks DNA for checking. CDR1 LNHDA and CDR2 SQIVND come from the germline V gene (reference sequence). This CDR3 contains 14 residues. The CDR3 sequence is CASSPTGGFCEQYF.

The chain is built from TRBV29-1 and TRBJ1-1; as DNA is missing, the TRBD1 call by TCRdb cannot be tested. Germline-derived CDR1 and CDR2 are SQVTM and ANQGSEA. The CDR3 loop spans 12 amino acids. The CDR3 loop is CSVEAPTGRAFF. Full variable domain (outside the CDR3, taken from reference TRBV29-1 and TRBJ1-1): SAVISQKPSRDICQRGTSLTIQCQVDSQVTMMFWYRQQPGQSLTLIATANQGSEATYESGFVIDKFPISRPNLTFSTLTVSNMSPEDSSIYLCSVEAPTGRAFFGQGTRLTVV.

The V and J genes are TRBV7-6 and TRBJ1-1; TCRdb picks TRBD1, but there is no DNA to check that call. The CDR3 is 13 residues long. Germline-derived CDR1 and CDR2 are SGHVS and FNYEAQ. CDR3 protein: CASSLTRATEAFF.

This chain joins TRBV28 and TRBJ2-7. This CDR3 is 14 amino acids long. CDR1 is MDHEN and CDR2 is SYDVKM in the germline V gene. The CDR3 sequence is CASSLSGGSYEQYF.

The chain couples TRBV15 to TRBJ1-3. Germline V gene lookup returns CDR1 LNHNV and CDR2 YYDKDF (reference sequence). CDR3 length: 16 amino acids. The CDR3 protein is CATSNSFVASGNTIYF.

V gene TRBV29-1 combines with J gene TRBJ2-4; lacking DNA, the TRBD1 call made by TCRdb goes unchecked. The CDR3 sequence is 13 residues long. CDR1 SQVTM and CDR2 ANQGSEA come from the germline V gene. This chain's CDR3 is CSALDREKNIQYF.

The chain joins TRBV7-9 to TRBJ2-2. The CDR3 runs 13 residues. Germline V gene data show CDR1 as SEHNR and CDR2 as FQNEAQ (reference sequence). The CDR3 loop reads CASSPVNTGELFF.

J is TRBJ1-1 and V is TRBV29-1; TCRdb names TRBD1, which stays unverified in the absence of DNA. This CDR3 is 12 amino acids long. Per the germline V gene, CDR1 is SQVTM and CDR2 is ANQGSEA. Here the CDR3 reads CSVTGKGTEAFF.

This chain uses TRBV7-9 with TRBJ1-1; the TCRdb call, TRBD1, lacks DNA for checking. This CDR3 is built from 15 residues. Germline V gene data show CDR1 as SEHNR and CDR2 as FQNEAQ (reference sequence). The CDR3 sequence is CASSLSPGQMDEAFF.

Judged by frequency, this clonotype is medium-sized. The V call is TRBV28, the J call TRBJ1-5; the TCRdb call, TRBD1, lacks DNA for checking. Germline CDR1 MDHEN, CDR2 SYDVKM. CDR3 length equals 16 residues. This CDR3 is CASSFPLGGADQPQHF.

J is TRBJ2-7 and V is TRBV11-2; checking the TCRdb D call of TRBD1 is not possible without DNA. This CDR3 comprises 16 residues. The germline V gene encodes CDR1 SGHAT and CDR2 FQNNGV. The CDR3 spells CASSFILGGLFYEQYF.

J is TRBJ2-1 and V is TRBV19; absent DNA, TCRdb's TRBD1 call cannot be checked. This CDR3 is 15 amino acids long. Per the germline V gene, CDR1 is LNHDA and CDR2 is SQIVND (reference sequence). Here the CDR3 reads CASSASRAAYNEQFF.

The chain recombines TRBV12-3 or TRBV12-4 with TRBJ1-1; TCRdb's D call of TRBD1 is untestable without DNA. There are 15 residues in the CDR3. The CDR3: CASSLGGGAGTEAFF.

CDR3 amino acids: CASSLLGPEGQETQYF. This chain links TRBV5-4 with TRBJ2-5; with no DNA, the TCRdb D assignment of TRBD2 cannot be verified. Germline CDR1 and CDR2: SGHNT and YYREEE (reference sequence). This CDR3 comprises 16 residues.

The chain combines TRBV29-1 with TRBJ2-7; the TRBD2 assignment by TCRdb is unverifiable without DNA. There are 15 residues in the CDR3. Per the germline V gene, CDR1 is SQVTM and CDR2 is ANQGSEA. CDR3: CSVEEREGHGYEQYF.

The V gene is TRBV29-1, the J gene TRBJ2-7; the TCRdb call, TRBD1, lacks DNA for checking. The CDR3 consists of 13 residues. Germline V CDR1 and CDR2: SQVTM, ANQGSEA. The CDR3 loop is CSVATIWTDEQYF.

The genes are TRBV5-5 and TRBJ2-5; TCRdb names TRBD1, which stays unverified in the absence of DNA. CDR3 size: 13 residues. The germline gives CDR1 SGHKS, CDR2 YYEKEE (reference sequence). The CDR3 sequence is CASSFGLPGAQYF.

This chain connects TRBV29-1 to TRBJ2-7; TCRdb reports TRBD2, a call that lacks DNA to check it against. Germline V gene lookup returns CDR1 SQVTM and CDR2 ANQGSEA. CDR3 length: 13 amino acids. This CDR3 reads CSVGLAGFYEQYF.

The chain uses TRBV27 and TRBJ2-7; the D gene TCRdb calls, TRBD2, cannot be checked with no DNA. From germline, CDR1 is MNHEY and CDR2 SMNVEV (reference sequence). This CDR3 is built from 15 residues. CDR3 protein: CASSRGDSSGYEQYF.

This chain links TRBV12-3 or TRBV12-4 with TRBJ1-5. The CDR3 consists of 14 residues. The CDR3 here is CASRAARGNQPQHF.

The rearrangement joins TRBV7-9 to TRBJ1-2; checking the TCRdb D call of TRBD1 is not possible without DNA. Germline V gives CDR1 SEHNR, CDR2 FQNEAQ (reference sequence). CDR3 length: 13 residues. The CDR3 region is CASSFGAGYGYTF.